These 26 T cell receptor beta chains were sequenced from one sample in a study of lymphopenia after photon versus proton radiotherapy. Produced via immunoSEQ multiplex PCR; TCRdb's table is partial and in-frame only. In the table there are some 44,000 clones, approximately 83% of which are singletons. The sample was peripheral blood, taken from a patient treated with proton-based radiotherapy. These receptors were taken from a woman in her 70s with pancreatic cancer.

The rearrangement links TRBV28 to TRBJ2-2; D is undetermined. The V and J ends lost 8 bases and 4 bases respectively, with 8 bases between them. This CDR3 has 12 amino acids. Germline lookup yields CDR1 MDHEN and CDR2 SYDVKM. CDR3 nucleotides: TGTGCCAGCTGGTGGGGCACCGGGGAGCTGTTTTTT. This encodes CASWWGTGELFF.

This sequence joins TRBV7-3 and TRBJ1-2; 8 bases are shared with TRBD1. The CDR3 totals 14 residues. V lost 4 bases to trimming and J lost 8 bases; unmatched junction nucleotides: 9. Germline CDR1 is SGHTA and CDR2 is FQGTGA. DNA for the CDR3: TGTGCCAGCAGCTCGTTGGACAGGGCAAGGGGCTACACCTTC. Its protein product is CASSSLDRARGYTF.

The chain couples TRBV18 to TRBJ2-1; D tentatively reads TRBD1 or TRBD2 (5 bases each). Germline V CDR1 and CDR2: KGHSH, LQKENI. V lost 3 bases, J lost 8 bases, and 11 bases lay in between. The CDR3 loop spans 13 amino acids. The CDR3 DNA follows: TGTGCCAGCTCACCGACTCGAGGGGATGAGCAGTTCTTC. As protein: CASSPTRGDEQFF.

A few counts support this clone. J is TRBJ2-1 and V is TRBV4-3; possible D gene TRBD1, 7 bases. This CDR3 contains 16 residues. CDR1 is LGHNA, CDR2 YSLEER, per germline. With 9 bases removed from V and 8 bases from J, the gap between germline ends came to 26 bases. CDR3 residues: CASPTPPSEGGHEQFF. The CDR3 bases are TGCGCCAGTCCTACCCCCCCTAGCGAAGGGGGCCATGAGCAGTTCTTC.

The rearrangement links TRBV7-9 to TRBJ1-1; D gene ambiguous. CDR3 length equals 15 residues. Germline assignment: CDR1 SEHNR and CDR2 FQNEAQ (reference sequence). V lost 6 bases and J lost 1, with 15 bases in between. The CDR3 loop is CASSSQGYGNTEAFF. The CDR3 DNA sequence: TGTGCCAGCAGTTCCCAAGGATATGGGAACACTGAAGCTTTCTTT.

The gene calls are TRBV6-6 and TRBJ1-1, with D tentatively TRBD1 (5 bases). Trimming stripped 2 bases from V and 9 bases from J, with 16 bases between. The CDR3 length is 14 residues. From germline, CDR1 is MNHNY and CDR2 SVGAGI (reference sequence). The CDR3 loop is CASSYGASSAKAFF. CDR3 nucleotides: TGTGCCAGCAGTTACGGGGCCTCGTCAGCAAAAGCTTTCTTT.

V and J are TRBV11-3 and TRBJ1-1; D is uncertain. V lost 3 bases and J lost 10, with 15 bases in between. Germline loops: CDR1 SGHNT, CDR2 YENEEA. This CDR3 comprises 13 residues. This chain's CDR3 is CASSFEGTRGAFF. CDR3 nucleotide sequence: TGTGCCAGCAGCTTTGAGGGCACCCGAGGAGCTTTCTTT.

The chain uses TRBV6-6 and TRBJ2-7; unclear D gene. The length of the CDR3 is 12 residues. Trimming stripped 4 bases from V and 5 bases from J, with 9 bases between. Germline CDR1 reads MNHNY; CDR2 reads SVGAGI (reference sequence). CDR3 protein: CASSSTFDEQYF. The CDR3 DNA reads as TGTGCCAGCAGTTCGACATTCGACGAGCAGTACTTC.

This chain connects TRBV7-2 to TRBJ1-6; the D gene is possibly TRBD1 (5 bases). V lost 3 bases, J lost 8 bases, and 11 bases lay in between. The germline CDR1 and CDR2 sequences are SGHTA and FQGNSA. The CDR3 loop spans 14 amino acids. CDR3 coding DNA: TGTGCCAGCAGCTTTGCAGGGAAAGATTCACCCCTCCACTTT. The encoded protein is CASSFAGKDSPLHF.

In DNA, the CDR3 is TGCAGCGTCCCTACCCGACCGGGACTTTATTCTCAAGGCTACACCTTC. It codes for CSVPTRPGLYSQGYTF. J is TRBJ1-2 and V is TRBV29-1, with D perhaps matching TRBD1 (5 bases). The CDR3 consists of 16 residues. V was clipped by 6 bases and J by 8 bases, with 28 bases between them. The germline CDR1 and CDR2 sequences are SQVTM and ANQGSEA.

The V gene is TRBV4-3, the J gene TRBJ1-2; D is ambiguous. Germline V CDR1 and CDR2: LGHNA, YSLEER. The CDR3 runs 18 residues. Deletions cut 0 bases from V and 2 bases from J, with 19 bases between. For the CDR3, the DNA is TGCGCCAGCAGCCAAGAGTTGGGGTCGGGAGTGAACAACTATGGCTACACCTTC. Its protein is CASSQELGSGVNNYGYTF.

The CDR3 here is CASSFLPGHWHF. In DNA, the CDR3 is TGTGCCAGCAGTTTTTTGCCGGGACACTGGCATTTT. The chain recombines TRBV28 with TRBJ1-5, with D maybe TRBD1 (6 bases). V lost 3 bases to trimming and J lost 15 bases, with 15 bases between them. The CDR3 has 12 residues. Germline lookup yields CDR1 MDHEN and CDR2 SYDVKM.

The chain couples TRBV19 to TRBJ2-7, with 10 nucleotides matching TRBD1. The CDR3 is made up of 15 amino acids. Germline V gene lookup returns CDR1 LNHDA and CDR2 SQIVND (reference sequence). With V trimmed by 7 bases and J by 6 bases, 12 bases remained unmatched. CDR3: CASTSGDRGRSEQYF. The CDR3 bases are TGTGCCAGTACCTCCGGGGACAGGGGTAGGTCCGAGCAGTACTTC.

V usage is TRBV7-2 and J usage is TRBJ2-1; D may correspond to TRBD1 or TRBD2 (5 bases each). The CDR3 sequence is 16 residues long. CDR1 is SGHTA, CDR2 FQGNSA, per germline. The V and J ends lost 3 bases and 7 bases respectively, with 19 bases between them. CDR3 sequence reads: CASSFGQPRPGNEQFF. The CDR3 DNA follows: TGTGCCAGCAGCTTTGGACAACCCCGCCCGGGGAATGAGCAGTTCTTC. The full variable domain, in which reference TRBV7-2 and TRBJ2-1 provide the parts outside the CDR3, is GAGVSQSPSNKVTEKGKDVELRCDPISGHTALYWYRQSLGQGLEFLIYFQGNSAPDKSGLPSDRFSAERTGGSVSTLTIQRTQQEDSAVYLCASSFGQPRPGNEQFFGPGTRLTVL.

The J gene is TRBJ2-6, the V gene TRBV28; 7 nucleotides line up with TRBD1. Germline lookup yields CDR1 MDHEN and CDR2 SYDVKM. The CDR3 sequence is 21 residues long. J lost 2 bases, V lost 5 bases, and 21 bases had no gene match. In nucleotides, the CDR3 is TGTGCCAGCAGTACAAGACAGGGTAGGATGTCGATCGGGGCTGGGGCCAACGTCCTGACTTTC. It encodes CASSTRQGRMSIGAGANVLTF.

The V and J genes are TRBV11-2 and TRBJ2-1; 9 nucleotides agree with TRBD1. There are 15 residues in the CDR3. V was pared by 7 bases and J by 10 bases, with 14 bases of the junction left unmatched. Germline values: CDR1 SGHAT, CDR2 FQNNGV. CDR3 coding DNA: TGTGCCAGCAAAACGCCAGGGACAGGGACCAACGAGCAGTTCTTC. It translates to CASKTPGTGTNEQFF. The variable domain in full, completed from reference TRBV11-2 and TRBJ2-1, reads EAGVAQSPRYKIIEKRQSVAFWCNPISGHATLYWYQQILGQGPKLLIQFQNNGVVDDSQLPKDRFSAERLKGVDSTLKIQPAKLEDSAVYLCASKTPGTGTNEQFFGPGTRLTVL.

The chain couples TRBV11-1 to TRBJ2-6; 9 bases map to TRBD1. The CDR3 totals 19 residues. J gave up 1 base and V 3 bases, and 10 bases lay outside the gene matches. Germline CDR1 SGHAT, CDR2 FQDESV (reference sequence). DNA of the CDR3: TGTGCCAGCAGCTTCCCCCGGGACAGGGTTGCTTCTGGGGCCAACGTCCTGACTTTC. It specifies CASSFPRDRVASGANVLTF. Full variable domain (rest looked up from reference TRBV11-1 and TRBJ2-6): EAEVAQSPRYKITEKSQAVAFWCDPISGHATLYWYRQILGQGPELLVQFQDESVVDDSQLPKDRFSAERLKGVDSTLKIQPAELGDSAMYLCASSFPRDRVASGANVLTFGAGSRLTVL.

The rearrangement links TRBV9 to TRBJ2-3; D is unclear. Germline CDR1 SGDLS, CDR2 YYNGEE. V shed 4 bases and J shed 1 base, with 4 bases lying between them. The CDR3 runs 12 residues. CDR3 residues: CASSSGTDTQYF. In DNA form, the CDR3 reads TGTGCCAGCAGCTCCGGCACAGATACGCAGTATTTT. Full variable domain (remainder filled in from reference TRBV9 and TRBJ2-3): DSGVTQTPKHLITATGQRVTLRCSPRSGDLSVYWYQQSLDQGLQFLIQYYNGEERAKGNILERFSAQQFPDLHSELNLSSLELGDSALYFCASSSGTDTQYFGPGTRLTVL.

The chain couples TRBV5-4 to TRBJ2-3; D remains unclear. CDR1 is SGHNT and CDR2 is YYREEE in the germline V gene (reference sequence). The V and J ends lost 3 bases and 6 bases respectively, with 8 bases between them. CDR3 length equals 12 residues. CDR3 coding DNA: TGTGCCAGCAGCTCAAGGTCGGATACGCAGTATTTT. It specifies CASSSRSDTQYF.

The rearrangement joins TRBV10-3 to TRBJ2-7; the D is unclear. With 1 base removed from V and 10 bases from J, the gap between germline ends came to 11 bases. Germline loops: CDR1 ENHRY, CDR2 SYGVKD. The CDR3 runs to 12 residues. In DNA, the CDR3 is TGTGCCATCAGTGAGTACGAACGGAACCAGTACTTC. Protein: CAISEYERNQYF.

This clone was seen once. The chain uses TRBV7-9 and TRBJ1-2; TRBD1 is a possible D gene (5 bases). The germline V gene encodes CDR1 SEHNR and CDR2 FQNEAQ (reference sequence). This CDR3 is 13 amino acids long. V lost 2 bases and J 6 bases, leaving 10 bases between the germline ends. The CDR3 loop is CASSLLQDNGYTF. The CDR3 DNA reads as TGTGCCAGCAGCTTACTGCAGGACAATGGCTACACCTTC.

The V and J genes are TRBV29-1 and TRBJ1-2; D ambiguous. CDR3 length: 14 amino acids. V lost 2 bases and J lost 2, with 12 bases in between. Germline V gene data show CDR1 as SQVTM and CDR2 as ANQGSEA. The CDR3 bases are TGCAGCGTTGAACCCGCCGGTGAGAACTATGGCTACACCTTC. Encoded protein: CSVEPAGENYGYTF.

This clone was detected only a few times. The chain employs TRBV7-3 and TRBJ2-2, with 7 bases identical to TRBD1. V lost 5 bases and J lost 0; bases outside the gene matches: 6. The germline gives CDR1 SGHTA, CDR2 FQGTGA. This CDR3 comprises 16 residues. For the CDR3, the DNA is TGTGCCAGCAGCCAAACAGGGGCCACGAACACCGGGGAGCTGTTTTTT. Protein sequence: CASSQTGATNTGELFF.

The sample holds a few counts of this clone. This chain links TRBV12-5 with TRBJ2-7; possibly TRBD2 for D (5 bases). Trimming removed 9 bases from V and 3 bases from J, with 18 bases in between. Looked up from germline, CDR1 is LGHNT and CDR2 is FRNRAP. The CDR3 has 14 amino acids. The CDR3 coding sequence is TGTGCTAGCGGGGAACTAGGTCTCAGCTACGAGCAGTACTTC. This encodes CASGELGLSYEQYF.

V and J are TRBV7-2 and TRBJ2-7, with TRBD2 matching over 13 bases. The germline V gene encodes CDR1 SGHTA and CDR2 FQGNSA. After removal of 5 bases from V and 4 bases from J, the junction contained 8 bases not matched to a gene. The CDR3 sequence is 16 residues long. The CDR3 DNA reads TGTGCCAGCAGCCGTGGACTAGCGGGAGCAGGGTACGAGCAGTACTTC. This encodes CASSRGLAGAGYEQYF.

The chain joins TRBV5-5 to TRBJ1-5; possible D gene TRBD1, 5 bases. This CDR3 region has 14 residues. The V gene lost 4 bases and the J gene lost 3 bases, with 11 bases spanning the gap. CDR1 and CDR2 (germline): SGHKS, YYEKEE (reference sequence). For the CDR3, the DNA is TGTGCCAGCAGCACCGGACATGTCAATCAGCCCCAGCATTTT. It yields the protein CASSTGHVNQPQHF. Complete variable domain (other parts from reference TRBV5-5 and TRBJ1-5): DAGVTQSPTHLIKTRGQQVTLRCSPISGHKSVSWYQQVLGQGPQFIFQYYEKEERGRGNFPDRFSARQFPNYSSELNVNALLLGDSALYLCASSTGHVNQPQHFGDGTRLSIL.